This is a list of T cell receptor beta chains from one sample in a study of CD8 T cells in Susac syndrome. TCRdb re-called the immunoSEQ multiplex PCR reads with MiXCR, one entry per CDR3 protein. The sample has roughly 150,000 distinct CDR3 sequences; 95% are singletons. Sequenced sample: CD8+ T cells from PBMCs. Receptors were obtained from a human donor with Susac syndrome. Each CDR3 is given with its conserved first and last residue. The D gene is left open where the match is weak. Only some rows state a clone size, as once, few, many or a class for expanded clones.

cdr3_aa cdr3_nt clone_size j_call v_call d_call
CASSQDSRVDTQYF TGTGCCAGCAGCCAAGATTCCCGGGTGGATACGCAGTATTTT . TRBJ2-3 TRBV3-1 .
CSTWDYTIDTQYF TGCAGCACGTGGGACTATACCATAGATACGCAGTATTTT . TRBJ2-3 TRBV20-1 TRBD2
CASSFGGQDEQFF TGCGCCAGCAGCTTTGGGGGTCAGGATGAGCAGTTCTTC . TRBJ2-1 TRBV5-1 .
CASSFSGGVQETQYF TGCGCCAGCAGCTTTAGCGGAGGGGTCCAAGAGACCCAGTACTTC . TRBJ2-5 TRBV5-1 .
CASSQDTPDHEQYF TGCGCCAGCAGCCAAGATACCCCAGACCACGAGCAGTACTTC once TRBJ2-7 TRBV4-1 .
CASTRAGPAVTYEQYF TGTGCCAGCACCCGGGCAGGGCCCGCGGTAACCTACGAGCAGTACTTC . TRBJ2-7 TRBV2 .
CASSWTSPDTQYF TGTGCCAGCAGTTGGACGAGCCCAGATACGCAGTATTTT . TRBJ2-3 TRBV2 .
CASSVVGPEQFF TGTGCCAGCAGCGTAGTCGGCCCCGAACAGTTCTTC once TRBJ2-1 TRBV9 .
CSAPDVGTQYF TGCAGTGCCCCTGACGTGGGGACCCAGTACTTC . TRBJ2-5 TRBV20-1 .
CASSPGYQETQYF TGTGCCAGCAGTCCGGGGTACCAAGAGACCCAGTACTTC . TRBJ2-5 TRBV6-5 .
CASSLVTGAVFF TGTGCCAGCAGCTTAGTCACAGGGGCGGTTTTCTTT . TRBJ1-1 TRBV7-9 TRBD1
CAWSPSSGPYNEQFF TGTGCCTGGAGTCCATCTAGCGGGCCCTACAATGAGCAGTTCTTC . TRBJ2-1 TRBV30 TRBD2
CASTPRPGTIFKQYF TGTGCCAGCACCCCCCGACCCGGGACAATCTTCAAGCAGTACTTC once TRBJ2-7 TRBV27 .
CASSSDYPTDTQYF TGTGCCAGCAGTTCTGACTACCCCACAGATACGCAGTATTTT once TRBJ2-3 TRBV6-5 .
CASTVRPPVGPYYGYTF TGTGCCAGCACCGTGAGACCGCCTGTTGGGCCATACTATGGCTACACCTTC . TRBJ1-2 TRBV19 .
CASSAPLERQPNTGELFF TGTGCCAGCAGCGCGCCCCTGGAGCGGCAACCGAACACCGGGGAGCTGTTTTTT . TRBJ2-2 TRBV9 .
CASSPYSGTTTQETQYF TGCGCCAGCAGCCCGTACAGCGGGACAACTACCCAAGAGACCCAGTACTTC . TRBJ2-5 TRBV5-1 .
CASSYLSGGPQETQYF TGTGCCAGCAGCTATCTTAGCGGCGGGCCCCAAGAGACCCAGTACTTC . TRBJ2-5 TRBV7-9 .
CASSVGLGANYGYTF TGTGCCAGCAGCGTAGGATTAGGGGCGAACTATGGCTACACCTTC once TRBJ1-2 TRBV9 .
CASSVSSGANVLTF TGTGCCAGCAGCGTGAGCTCTGGGGCCAACGTCCTGACTTTC . TRBJ2-6 TRBV28 .
CASSPSRVGTEAFF TGTGCCAGCAGCCCCTCGAGGGTGGGCACTGAAGCTTTCTTT once TRBJ1-1 TRBV7-9 .
CASSVDRGFGYTF TGTGCCAGCAGCGTGGACAGGGGGTTTGGCTACACCTTC . TRBJ1-2 TRBV9 TRBD1
CASSLGVNNEQFF TGTGCCAGCAGCTTAGGGGTGAACAATGAGCAGTTCTTC . TRBJ2-1 TRBV11-3 .
CASSVDSVETQYF TGTGCCAGCAGTGTAGATAGCGTGGAGACCCAGTACTTC . TRBJ2-5 TRBV9 .
CSVDETDYQTQYF TGCAGCGTTGACGAGACGGACTACCAGACCCAGTACTTC . TRBJ2-5 TRBV29-1 .
CASSPAGELFF TGTGCCAGCAGCCCCGCCGGGGAGCTGTTTTTT few TRBJ2-2 TRBV14 .
CASRGTSGYEQYF TGTGCCAGCAGGGGGACTAGCGGCTACGAGCAGTACTTC . TRBJ2-7 TRBV12-3/TRBV12-4 TRBD2
CASSSGLGDTSYNEQFF TGCGCCAGCAGCTCAGGACTAGGGGATACATCCTACAATGAGCAGTTCTTC . TRBJ2-1 TRBV5-1 TRBD2
CATSRETGAGGYTF TGTGCCACCAGCAGAGAGACGGGGGCGGGCGGCTACACCTTC . TRBJ1-2 TRBV15 .
CASSIAPQGARGTDTQYF TGTGCCAGCAGCATCGCTCCACAGGGGGCGAGGGGCACAGATACGCAGTATTTT . TRBJ2-3 TRBV12-3/TRBV12-4 TRBD1
CSVTSDRGINQPQHF TGCAGCGTTACGTCAGACAGGGGTATTAATCAGCCCCAGCATTTT few TRBJ1-5 TRBV29-1 TRBD1
CASSEVAGIVNEQFF TGTGCCAGCAGTGAAGTCGCTGGTATTGTCAATGAGCAGTTCTTC . TRBJ2-1 TRBV25-1 .
CASSRWPRSSSFTGELFF TGTGCCAGCAGCCGCTGGCCACGCTCGAGCTCTTTCACCGGGGAGCTGTTTTTT . TRBJ2-2 TRBV3-1 .
CASSPPVQVQAKNTEAFF TGTGCCAGCAGTCCCCCGGTTCAGGTGCAGGCGAAGAACACTGAAGCTTTCTTT . TRBJ1-1 TRBV27 .
CASSLPGTQETQYF TGTGCCAGCAGCCTACCGGGGACCCAAGAGACCCAGTACTTC once TRBJ2-5 TRBV4-2 .
CASSQPTSGGHEQFF TGCGCCAGCAGCCAACCTACTAGCGGGGGGCATGAGCAGTTCTTC . TRBJ2-1 TRBV4-1 TRBD2
CASSPDAGGNTIYF TGTGCCAGCTCTCCGGACGCCGGGGGAAACACCATATATTTT . TRBJ1-3 TRBV18 .
CASSGGVIGYTF TGTGCCAGCAGCGGTGGGGTGATTGGCTACACCTTC . TRBJ1-2 TRBV9 .
CASSYFSGAPGGYTF TGTGCCAGCAGTTACTTTTCAGGGGCACCCGGTGGCTACACCTTC . TRBJ1-2 TRBV6-6 .
CASSLFGEEAFF TGCGCCAGCAGCTTGTTTGGTGAGGAAGCTTTCTTT . TRBJ1-1 TRBV5-1 .
CASSEYNGRASYGYTF TGTGCCAGCAGTGAATATAATGGCAGGGCAAGCTATGGCTACACCTTC . TRBJ1-2 TRBV25-1 .
CASSLSLDTDTQYF TGTGCCAGCAGCTTAAGCCTCGACACAGATACGCAGTATTTT . TRBJ2-3 TRBV7-3 .
CASSTPPDTQYF TGTGCCAGCAGCACCCCCCCAGATACGCAGTATTTT . TRBJ2-3 TRBV9 .
CSARRWETDEQYF TGCAGTGCCCGCCGGTGGGAGACCGACGAGCAGTACTTC . TRBJ2-7 TRBV20-1 .